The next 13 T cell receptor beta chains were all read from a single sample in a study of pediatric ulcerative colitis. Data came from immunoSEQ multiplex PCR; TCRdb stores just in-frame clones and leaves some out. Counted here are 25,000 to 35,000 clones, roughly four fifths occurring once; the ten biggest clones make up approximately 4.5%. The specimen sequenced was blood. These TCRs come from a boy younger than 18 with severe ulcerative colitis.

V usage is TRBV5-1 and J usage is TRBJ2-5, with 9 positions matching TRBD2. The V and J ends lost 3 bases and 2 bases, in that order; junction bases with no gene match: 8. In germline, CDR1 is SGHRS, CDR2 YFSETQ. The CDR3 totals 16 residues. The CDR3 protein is CASSWRASGEQETQYF. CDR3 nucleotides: TGCGCCAGCAGCTGGAGGGCTAGCGGGGAACAAGAGACCCAGTACTTC.

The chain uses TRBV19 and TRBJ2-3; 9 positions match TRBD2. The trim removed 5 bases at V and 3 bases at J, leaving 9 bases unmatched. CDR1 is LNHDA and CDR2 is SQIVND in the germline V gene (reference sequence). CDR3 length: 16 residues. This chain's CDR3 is CASSVLAGMGTDTQYF. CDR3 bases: TGTGCCAGTAGTGTCCTAGCGGGGATGGGTACAGATACGCAGTATTTT.

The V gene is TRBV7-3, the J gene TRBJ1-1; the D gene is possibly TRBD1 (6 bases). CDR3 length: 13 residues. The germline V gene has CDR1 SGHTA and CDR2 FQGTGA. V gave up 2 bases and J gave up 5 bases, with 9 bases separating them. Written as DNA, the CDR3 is TGTGCCAGCAGCTTACACAGGGATACTGAAGCTTTCTTT. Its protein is CASSLHRDTEAFF. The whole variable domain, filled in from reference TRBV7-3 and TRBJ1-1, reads GAGVSQTPSNKVTEKGKYVELRCDPISGHTALYWYRQSLGQGPEFLIYFQGTGAADDSGLPNDRFFAVRPEGSVSTLKIQRTERGDSAVYLCASSLHRDTEAFFGQGTRLTVV.

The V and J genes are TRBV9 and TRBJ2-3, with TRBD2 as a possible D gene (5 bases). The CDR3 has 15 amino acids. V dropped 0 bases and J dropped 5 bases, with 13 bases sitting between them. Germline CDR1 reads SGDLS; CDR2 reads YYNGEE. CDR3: CASSVGVSAVDTQYF. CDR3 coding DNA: TGTGCCAGCAGCGTAGGGGTTAGCGCGGTAGATACGCAGTATTTT.

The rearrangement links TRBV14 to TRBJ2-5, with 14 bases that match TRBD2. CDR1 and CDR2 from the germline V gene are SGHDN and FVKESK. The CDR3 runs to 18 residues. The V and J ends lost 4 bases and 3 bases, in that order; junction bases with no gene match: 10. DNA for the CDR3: TGTGCCAGCAGCCCCTCGACTAGCGGGGGGGCCCTGAAAGAGACCCAGTACTTC. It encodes CASSPSTSGGALKETQYF.

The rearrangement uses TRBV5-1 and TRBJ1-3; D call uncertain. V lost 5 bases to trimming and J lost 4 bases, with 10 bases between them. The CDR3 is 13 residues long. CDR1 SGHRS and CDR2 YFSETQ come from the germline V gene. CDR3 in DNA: TGCGCCAGCAGACCGGACGGAGGAAACACCATATATTTT. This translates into CASRPDGGNTIYF.

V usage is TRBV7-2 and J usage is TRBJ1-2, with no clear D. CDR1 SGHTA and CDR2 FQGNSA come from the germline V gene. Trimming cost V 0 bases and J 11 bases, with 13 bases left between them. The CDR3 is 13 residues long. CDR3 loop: CASSLADLSGYTF. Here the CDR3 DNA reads TGTGCCAGCAGCTTAGCGGACCTGTCGGGGTACACCTTC.

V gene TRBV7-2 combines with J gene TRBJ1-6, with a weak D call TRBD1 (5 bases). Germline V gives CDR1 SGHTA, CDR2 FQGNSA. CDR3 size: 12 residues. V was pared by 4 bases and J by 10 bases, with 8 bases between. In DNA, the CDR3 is TGTGCCAGCAGCTCCAGGGTGTCACCCCTCCACTTT. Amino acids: CASSSRVSPLHF.

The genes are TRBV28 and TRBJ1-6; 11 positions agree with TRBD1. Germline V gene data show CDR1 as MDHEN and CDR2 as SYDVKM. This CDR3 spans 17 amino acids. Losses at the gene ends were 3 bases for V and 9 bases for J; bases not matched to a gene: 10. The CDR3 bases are TGTGCCAGCAGTTTTACCGGGACAGGGGGAATAAGTTCACCCCTCCACTTT. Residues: CASSFTGTGGISSPLHF.

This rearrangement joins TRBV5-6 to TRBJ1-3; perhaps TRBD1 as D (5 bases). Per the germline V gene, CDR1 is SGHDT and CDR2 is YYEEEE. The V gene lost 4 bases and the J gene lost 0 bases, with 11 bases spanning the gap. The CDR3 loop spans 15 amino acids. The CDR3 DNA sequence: TGTGCCAGCAGCCGGGGACCAACCTCTGGAAACACCATATATTTT. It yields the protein CASSRGPTSGNTIYF.

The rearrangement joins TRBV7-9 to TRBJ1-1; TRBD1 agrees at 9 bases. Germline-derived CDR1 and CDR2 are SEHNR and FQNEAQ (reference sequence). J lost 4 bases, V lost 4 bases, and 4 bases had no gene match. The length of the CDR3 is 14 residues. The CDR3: CASSSGQGSTEAFF. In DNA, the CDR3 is TGTGCCAGCAGCTCCGGACAGGGGTCCACTGAAGCTTTCTTT.

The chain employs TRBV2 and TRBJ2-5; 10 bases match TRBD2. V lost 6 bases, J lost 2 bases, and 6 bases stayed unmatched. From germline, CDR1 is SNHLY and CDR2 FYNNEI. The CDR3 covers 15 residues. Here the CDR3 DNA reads TGTGCCAGCAGGCCAGCGGGGGGGTGGCAAGAGACCCAGTACTTC. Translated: CASRPAGGWQETQYF.

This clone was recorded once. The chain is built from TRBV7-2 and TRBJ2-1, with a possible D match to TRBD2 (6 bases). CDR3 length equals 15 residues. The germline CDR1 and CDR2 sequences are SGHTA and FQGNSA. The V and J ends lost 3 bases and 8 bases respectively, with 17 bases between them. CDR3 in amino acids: CASSFLPGVGYEQFF. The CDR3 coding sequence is TGTGCCAGCAGCTTCCTCCCGGGGGTGGGATATGAGCAGTTCTTC. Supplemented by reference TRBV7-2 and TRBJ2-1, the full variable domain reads GAGVSQSPSNKVTEKGKDVELRCDPISGHTALYWYRQSLGQGLEFLIYFQGNSAPDKSGLPSDRFSAERTGGSVSTLTIQRTQQEDSAVYLCASSFLPGVGYEQFFGPGTRLTVL.